This section outlines one TCR beta chain sequence together with its context. Its antigen is undetermined. The V and J ends lost 4 bases and 4 bases, in that order; junction bases with no gene match: 9. In germline, CDR1 is WNHNN, CDR2 SYGVQD (reference sequence). CDR3 size: 16 residues. The data originate from a study of T cell responses to AZD1222 COVID-19 vaccine. Study-level findings and limits: Donors were chiefly white British, with a greater number of females, and clonal diversity was perhaps underestimated.

The assay was immunoSEQ multiplex PCR, and TCRdb's table has in-frame clones only and misses some. The sample holds over 100,000 clones; 84% are singletons and the top ten take over 15%. This sequence originates from an adult in good health. V is TRBV10-1 and J is TRBJ2-5; 10 bases match TRBD2. The sequencing used peripheral blood, collected on day 0 of AZD1222 vaccination. DNA for the CDR3: TGCGCCAGCAGTGCTAGCGGGGGAGACCCAGCAGAGACCCAGTACTTC. Its protein is CASSASGGDPAETQYF.